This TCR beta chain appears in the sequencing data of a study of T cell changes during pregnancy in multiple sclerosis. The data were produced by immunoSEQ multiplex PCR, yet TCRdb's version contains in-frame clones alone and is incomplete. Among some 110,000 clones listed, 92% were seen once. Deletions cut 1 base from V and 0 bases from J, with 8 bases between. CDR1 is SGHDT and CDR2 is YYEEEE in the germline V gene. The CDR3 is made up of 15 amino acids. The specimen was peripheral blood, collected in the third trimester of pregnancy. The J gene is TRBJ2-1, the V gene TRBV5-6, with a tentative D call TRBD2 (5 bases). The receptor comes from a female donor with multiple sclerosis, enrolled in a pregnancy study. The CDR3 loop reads CASSLIASSYNEQFF. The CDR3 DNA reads TGTGCCAGCAGCTTGATAGCGAGCTCCTACAATGAGCAGTTCTTC. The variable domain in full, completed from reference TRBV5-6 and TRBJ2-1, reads DAGVTQSPTHLIKTRGQQVTLRCSPKSGHDTVSWYQQALGQGPQFIFQYYEEEERQRGNFPDRFSGHQFPNYSSELNVNALLLGDSALYLCASSLIASSYNEQFFGPGTRLTVL.